These 21 T cell receptor beta chains came from one sample sequenced in a study of T cell changes during pregnancy in multiple sclerosis. Assay used: immunoSEQ multiplex PCR; TCRdb lists only in-frame clones, some missing. There are about 87,000 clones in the sample; roughly 95% occur only once, and 1.2% to 1.5% lies in the top ten. The sample consisted of peripheral blood, taken in the third trimester of pregnancy. The receptor source for this set is a female donor in good health, enrolled as a control in a pregnancy study.

The chain employs TRBV4-1 and TRBJ2-7, with 12 bases aligning to TRBD2. Germline V gene sequence: CDR1 MGHRA, CDR2 YSYEKL. After removal of 1 base from V and 3 bases from J, the junction contained 1 base not matched to a gene. The CDR3 length is 15 residues. For the CDR3, the DNA is TGCGCCAGCAGCCAAGGGACTAGCGGGATCTACGAGCAGTACTTC. Its protein product is CASSQGTSGIYEQYF.

The rearrangement joins TRBV7-6 to TRBJ2-5; D might be TRBD2 (5 bases). Trimming stripped 5 bases from V and 5 bases from J, with 15 bases between. This CDR3 is 14 amino acids long. Germline V gives CDR1 SGHVS, CDR2 FNYEAQ. CDR3 sequence reads: CASSQNRGSETQYF. The CDR3 DNA reads TGTGCCAGCAGCCAGAATCGGGGTAGTGAGACCCAGTACTTC.

The chain combines TRBV6-6 with TRBJ2-1, with TRBD2 matching 16 bases. The J segment lost 8 bases and the V segment lost 5 bases, leaving 6 bases of the junction unmatched. Germline-derived CDR1 and CDR2 are MNHNY and SVGAGI (reference sequence). The CDR3 spans 16 residues. The CDR3 reads CASSLGLAGGPHEQFF. The CDR3 region has the DNA TGTGCCAGCAGTCTGGGACTAGCGGGAGGGCCCCATGAGCAGTTCTTC.

This chain uses TRBV2 with TRBJ1-1; D remains ambiguous. V dropped 4 bases and J dropped 4 bases, with 13 bases sitting between them. The CDR3 spans 14 residues. The germline V gene encodes CDR1 SNHLY and CDR2 FYNNEI. Written as DNA, the CDR3 is TGTGCCAGCAGTGGAGGTGTTATGGTCACTGAAGCTTTCTTT. Amino acids: CASSGGVMVTEAFF.

The chain couples TRBV7-6 to TRBJ2-1; 10 bases are a match to TRBD2. Trimming took 5 bases from V and 10 from J; bases not matched to a gene: 14. Germline lookup yields CDR1 SGHVS and CDR2 FNYEAQ. CDR3 length equals 16 residues. CDR3: CASSTSSGRTLGEQFF. The CDR3 coding sequence is TGTGCCAGCAGCACCAGTAGCGGGAGGACTTTGGGGGAGCAGTTCTTC.

CDR3 protein: CASSLAYRRPYEQYF. CDR3 in DNA: TGCGCCAGCAGCTTGGCCTACCGGAGACCCTACGAGCAGTACTTC. This chain uses TRBV5-1 with TRBJ2-7; no reliable D call. This CDR3 comprises 15 residues. V gave up 0 bases and J gave up 2 bases, with 12 bases separating them. Germline lookup yields CDR1 SGHRS and CDR2 YFSETQ.

The chain couples TRBV18 to TRBJ1-1; TRBD1 aligns across 9 bases. V was clipped by 3 bases and J by 6 bases; unmatched bases: 5. This CDR3 has 14 amino acids. CDR1 is KGHSH and CDR2 is LQKENI in the germline V gene. CDR3: CASSPRTGEAEAFF. In nucleotides, the CDR3 is TGTGCCAGCTCACCTCGGACAGGGGAGGCTGAAGCTTTCTTT.

V gene TRBV6-1 combines with J gene TRBJ2-1, with TRBD2 matching 8 bases. This CDR3 comprises 13 residues. After removal of 7 bases from V and 7 bases from J, the junction contained 6 bases not matched to a gene. CDR1 is MNHNS and CDR2 is SASEGT in the germline V gene. Here the CDR3 reads CASNSGSRNEQFF. The CDR3 DNA reads TGTGCCAGCAACAGCGGGAGTAGGAATGAGCAGTTCTTC.

The chain is built from TRBV7-9 and TRBJ2-5; 10 nucleotides agree with TRBD2. This CDR3 comprises 16 residues. V was clipped by 5 bases and J by 4 bases; unmatched bases: 10. The germline gives CDR1 SEHNR, CDR2 FQNEAQ (reference sequence). The CDR3 region is CASSQGASGSIETQYF. The CDR3 nucleotides read TGTGCCAGCAGCCAGGGGGCTAGCGGGAGTATAGAGACCCAGTACTTC.

The chain has TRBV4-2 and TRBJ2-1; no clear D. V lost 0 bases and J lost 2, with 11 bases in between. The CDR3 extends over 16 amino acids. The germline CDR1 and CDR2 sequences are LGHNA and YNFKEQ. The CDR3 DNA reads TGTGCCAGCAGCCAAGATTTTGGTCTAACCTACAATGAGCAGTTCTTC. This sequence encodes CASSQDFGLTYNEQFF.

The DNA of the CDR3 is TGTGCCAGCAGTGCATTATGGACAGGGCGGAACAATCAGCCCCAGCATTTT. Its translation is CASSALWTGRNNQPQHF. This sequence joins TRBV6-4 and TRBJ1-5; 8 bases map to TRBD1. Per germline, CDR1 MRHNA and CDR2 SNTAGT. The CDR3 is made up of 17 amino acids. V shed 4 bases and J 3 bases; nucleotides not matched to a gene: 11.

This clone has only one observation. The J gene is TRBJ2-1, the V gene TRBV28; D perhaps matches TRBD2 (6 bases). V shed 2 bases and J shed 3 bases, with 8 bases lying between them. The germline V gene encodes CDR1 MDHEN and CDR2 SYDVKM. CDR3 length: 14 residues. CDR3 bases: TGTGCCAGCAGTTTACCCGGGGGCTACAATGAGCAGTTCTTC. Protein sequence: CASSLPGGYNEQFF.

The V call is TRBV10-3, the J call TRBJ2-1; 11 bases agree with TRBD2. Per the germline V gene, CDR1 is ENHRY and CDR2 is SYGVKD. CDR3 length: 16 amino acids. J was trimmed by 6 bases and V by 4 bases; bases with no gene match: 8. The CDR3 DNA reads TGTGCCATCAGTGTGAATATAGCGGGAGGGGCCAATGAGCAGTTCTTC. Translation: CAISVNIAGGANEQFF.

The rearrangement joins TRBV6-5 to TRBJ2-7; D unresolved. V lost 3 bases to trimming and J lost 3 bases, with 9 bases between them. CDR3 length: 13 residues. Germline CDR1 and CDR2: MNHEY and SVGAGI. CDR3 coding DNA: TGTGCCAGCAGTTATAACAGAGACTACGAGCAGTACTTC. It encodes CASSYNRDYEQYF.

J is TRBJ1-5 and V is TRBV28, with D possibly TRBD1 on 6 matching bases. The CDR3 length is 15 residues. Per germline, CDR1 MDHEN and CDR2 SYDVKM. V was cut by 2 bases and J by 1 base, with 9 bases left in between. CDR3 sequence: CASSLGGQSNQPQHF. CDR3 bases: TGTGCCAGCAGTTTAGGGGGCCAGAGCAATCAGCCCCAGCATTTT.

This chain uses TRBV5-4 with TRBJ2-7; weak D call: TRBD1 (5 bases). This CDR3 is built from 14 residues. Germline V gene lookup returns CDR1 SGHNT and CDR2 YYREEE (reference sequence). V was shortened by 4 bases and J by 3 bases, with 14 bases between the two germline ends. The CDR3 DNA sequence: TGTGCCAGCAGCCCCAGGACAACTGACTACGAGCAGTACTTC. This gives the protein CASSPRTTDYEQYF.

In DNA form, the CDR3 reads TGTGCCAGCAGCGGAAGCGGGAGGCTCGACAATGAGCAGTTCTTC. Amino acid sequence: CASSGSGRLDNEQFF. The chain combines TRBV9 with TRBJ2-1; 9 bases align to TRBD2. J lost 5 bases, V lost 3 bases, and 6 bases had no gene match. This CDR3 region has 15 residues. Germline loops: CDR1 SGDLS, CDR2 YYNGEE.

The chain uses TRBV15 and TRBJ1-4; D gene unclear. The CDR3 spans 16 residues. Trimming removed 3 bases from V and 8 bases from J, with 19 bases in between. CDR1 and CDR2 (germline): LNHNV, YYDKDF (reference sequence). CDR3 residues: CATSRGMGVLVEKLFF. The CDR3 nucleotides read TGTGCCACCAGCAGGGGAATGGGAGTTCTGGTCGAAAAACTGTTTTTT.

The CDR3 coding sequence is TGTGCCAGCAGCCCCCCCGGGGGGTCCTCTGGAAACACCATATATTTT. Residues: CASSPPGGSSGNTIYF. The chain carries TRBV7-9 and TRBJ1-3, with D maybe TRBD1 (5 bases). The CDR3 has 16 amino acids. Trimming removed 5 bases at V and 0 bases at J, with 14 bases between. Germline values: CDR1 SEHNR, CDR2 FQNEAQ (reference sequence).

The rearrangement joins TRBV21-1 to TRBJ2-6; TRBD2 reflects the table's D call only, with no check against the DNA. TRBV21-1 represents a pseudogene. The CDR3 totals 19 residues. The CDR3 DNA reads TGTGCCAGCAGCAAAGAGGGCAGGGTGGGGGGCTCTGGGGCCAACGTCCTGACTTTC. Translating it yields CASSKEGRVGGSGANVLTF.

V and J are TRBV18 and TRBJ2-1, with 7 bases that match TRBD1. Germline values: CDR1 KGHSH, CDR2 LQKENI. CDR3 size: 15 residues. Germline trimming cut 5 bases from V and 6 bases from J; bases unmatched to any gene: 10. Written as DNA, the CDR3 is TGTGCCAGCTCAAACAGACAGGGTTTGGGCAATGAGCAGTTCTTC. It is translated as CASSNRQGLGNEQFF.